A selection of T cell receptor beta chains follows, all from one sample in a study of T cell responses to AZD1222 COVID-19 vaccine. Clones were read by immunoSEQ multiplex PCR, and TCRdb kept only the in-frame ones, dropping some. Among 150,000 to 200,000 clones listed, over 85% were seen once. Sample: peripheral blood, taken on day 0 of AZD1222 vaccination. Receptors were obtained from an adult in good health. The CDR3 runs from the conserved cysteine through the conserved F or W. Fields, in order: clone size, D gene, CDR3 length, V gene, J gene, CDR3 DNA, CDR3 protein. D genes are given only for firm matches. A clone size is listed for some rows: how often the clone was seen (once, few, many), or a class if it is expanded.

>-|-|16|TRBV5-1|TRBJ2-3
TGCGCCAGCAGCCAAGGGGGTGGGCGCCTCACAGATACGCAGTATTTT
CASSQGGGRLTDTQYF
>-|TRBD1|16|TRBV4-2|TRBJ2-7
TGTGCCAGCAGCCAAGTCATCGGGACAGGGGACTACGAGCAGTACTTC
CASSQVIGTGDYEQYF
>once|-|16|TRBV5-1|TRBJ2-5
TGCGCCAGCAGCTTGGCGCCTACGGGTTACCAAGAGACCCAGTACTTC
CASSLAPTGYQETQYF
>-|-|15|TRBV6-6|TRBJ2-2
TGTGCCAGCAGTTACTCGAGGGGGAGCACCGGGGAGCTGTTTTTT
CASSYSRGSTGELFF
>-|TRBD1|17|TRBV5-1|TRBJ2-7
TGCGCCAGCAGCTTGATAGGTGGACAGGCCAGCTCCTACGAGCAGTACTTC
CASSLIGGQASSYEQYF
>once|-|15|TRBV6-5|TRBJ2-3
TGTGCCAGCAGGGGTGGGGCAGGATCTTTAGATACGCAGTATTTT
CASRGGAGSLDTQYF
>-|-|15|TRBV10-1|TRBJ1-1
TGCGCCAGCAGTGCGGGGGAATACTCGTTCACTGAAGCTTTCTTT
CASSAGEYSFTEAFF
>-|TRBD1|17|TRBV7-9|TRBJ1-2
TGTGCCAGCAGCTTAATGACCGACAGGGCCCTCTCCTATGGCTACACCTTC
CASSLMTDRALSYGYTF
>-|TRBD2|15|TRBV2|TRBJ2-5
TGTGCCAGCAGTGCCGGGACTAGCTTTCAAGAGACCCAGTACTTC
CASSAGTSFQETQYF
>-|TRBD1|15|TRBV19|TRBJ2-3
TGTGCCAGTAAAAGAGGGACAGGGACAACAGATACGCAGTATTTT
CASKRGTGTTDTQYF
>-|TRBD1|14|TRBV27|TRBJ2-5
TGTGCCAGCAGTCCCTGGACAGGGGCAGAGACCCAGTACTTC
CASSPWTGAETQYF
>-|TRBD1|14|TRBV7-9|TRBJ2-7
TGTGCCAGCAGCGGGGACAGGGGGCACTTCAAGCAGTACTTC
CASSGDRGHFKQYF
>-|TRBD2|16|TRBV5-5|TRBJ2-5
TGTGCCAGCAGCTCCGTAGCGGGGCAAATACAAGAGACCCAGTACTTC
CASSSVAGQIQETQYF
>-|-|14|TRBV2|TRBJ2-1
TGTGCCAGCAGTGCCAGGGAAGGGTGGGATGAGCAGTTCTTC
CASSAREGWDEQFF
>-|-|17|TRBV4-1|TRBJ2-5
TGCGCCAGCAGCCAAGACGTGGACGGGTACCGTGTAGAGACCCAGTACTTC
CASSQDVDGYRVETQYF
>-|-|13|TRBV25-1|TRBJ2-3
TGTGCCAGCATACCAACGTCTGCAGATACGCAGTATTTT
CASIPTSADTQYF
>once|-|16|TRBV6-5|TRBJ1-2
TGTGCCAGCAGTTTCACCCACCGGGGGGGGCGAGGGGGCTACACCTTC
CASSFTHRGGRGGYTF
>-|-|13|TRBV27|TRBJ2-1
TGTGCCAGCAGTCCCCGACAGAACAATGAGCAGTTCTTC
CASSPRQNNEQFF